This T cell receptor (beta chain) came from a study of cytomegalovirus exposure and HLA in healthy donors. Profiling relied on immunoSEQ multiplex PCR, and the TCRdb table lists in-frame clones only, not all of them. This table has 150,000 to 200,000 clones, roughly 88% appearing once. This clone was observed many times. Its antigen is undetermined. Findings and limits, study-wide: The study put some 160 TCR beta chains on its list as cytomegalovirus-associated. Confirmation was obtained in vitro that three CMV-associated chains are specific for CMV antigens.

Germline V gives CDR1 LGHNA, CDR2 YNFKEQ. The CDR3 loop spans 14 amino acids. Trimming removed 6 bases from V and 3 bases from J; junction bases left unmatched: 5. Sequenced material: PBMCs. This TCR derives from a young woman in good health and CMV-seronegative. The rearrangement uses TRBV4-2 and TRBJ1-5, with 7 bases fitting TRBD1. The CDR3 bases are TGTGCCAGCAGTCGGGACAGAGACAATCAGCCCCAGCATTTT. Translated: CASSRDRDNQPQHF.